This TCR beta chain was captured in a study of identical twins. Trimming shortened V by 4 bases and J by 5 bases, and 20 bases separated the two germline ends. CDR1 is SEHNR and CDR2 is FQNEAQ in the germline V gene (reference sequence). The CDR3 extends over 16 amino acids. MiXCR, run by TCRdb on the 5' RACE reads, gives a single entry per CDR3 protein. The sample records more than 200,000 distinct CDR3 sequences, about 14% being singletons. The chain combines TRBV7-9 with TRBJ1-2; the D gene is possibly TRBD1 (5 bases). The origin of this receptor is a woman younger than 35 in good health. Sample: memory (CD45RO+) T cells sorted from blood. In DNA, the CDR3 is TGTGCCAGCAGCTCAAAGACAGTCGCGGGAAGGTATGGCTACACCTTC. Amino acid sequence: CASSSKTVAGRYGYTF.